What follows is one T cell receptor (beta chain) and its context. Which antigen it targets is not known. The record has no base qualities; no much larger clone is one base away. The CDR3, from cysteine to phenylalanine, totals 15 residues. Only the CDR3 part of the read is kept: 45 bases, read in frame from the first base. CDR1 and CDR2 are drawn from the germline V gene: SGHTA, FQGNSA. V and J lose 1 base and 10 bases, and a span of 19 bases separates them. The data are from a study of blood T cells in healthy people across ages (dated by TCRdb to between 2014 and 2017). Context from the whole study: In model experiments, roughly one uniquely barcoded TCR beta cDNA molecule per two T cells was captured by template switching. The donors were split into four age groups: young (average around 16 years), middle-aged (39), aged (more than 60) and long-lived (82). To avoid experimental bias, donors of different ages were distributed randomly across sequencing lanes. The study measured age-related changes in TCR beta repertoire diversity using deep sequencing normalized with unique cDNA molecular identifiers. The study analyzed two additional independent replicas of 1 million unique cDNA reads from the same blood draw for two donors, one aged 18 to 30 and one aged 80 or older.

What the work shows at the level of the full study, not this receptor alone: The CMV infection status of donors was not known, potentially confounding age-related changes in expanded clonotypes. There was a strong correlation between observed TCR beta diversity and the percentage of naive T cells measured by flow cytometry. Estimates of total diversity based on one million sequenced T cells were considered lower bounds and underestimates. The long-lived group showed more naive CD4+ T cells, fewer expanded clones and increased TCR diversity than the aged group, suggesting age selection. Since profiling was done on bulk unsorted PBMCs, naive and antigen-experienced compartments could not be conclusively compared. Observed TCR beta diversity per million T cells fell roughly linearly with age, and a significant reduction was already apparent by age around 40.

Receptor amplification or capture employed 5' RACE. Sequencing took place on an Illumina HiSeq 2500. A second PCR of about 6 to 11 cycles was performed with a sample-barcoded 5' primer and a J-beta primer mix. Each TCR beta cDNA molecule received a unique molecular identifier from a template-switch 5' adaptor carrying 12 random nucleotides. At least 3 million CDR3-containing paired-end reads were obtained from each sample. All of the RNA was converted into first-strand cDNA using the Mint cDNA synthesis kit, with a TRBC-specific oligonucleotide serving as the primer. Following uracil-DNA glycosylase treatment, all cDNA underwent a first 18-cycle PCR with the universal primers M1SS and BC2_uni_R. In the paper's pipeline: Each sample was normalized by randomly selecting 1 million high-quality reads, each carrying a distinct molecular identifier. Reads with shared molecular identifiers were discarded instead of being binned into consensus sequences. MiTCR, run with a Q25 quality threshold and the strictest error-elimination algorithm, handled CDR3 identification, clonotype clustering and error correction. A nonparametric unseen species model with Euler transformation was used to estimate lower-bound total TCR beta diversity. Using fastp trimming at Q25 and MiXCR clonotype assembly, TCRdb reanalyzed the public sequencing data and kept in-frame beta chains. Each CDR3 protein gets just one entry, which takes the most common genes and DNA from the rows behind it. The V and J calls come from TCRdb's annotation, not from the publication. The sample yields hundreds of thousands of distinct CDR3 sequences; 25% to 30% were counted once. The top ten clonotypes cover approximately 28% of the sample.

Donors were roughly 40 systemically healthy Caucasian individuals from Russia aged 6 to 90 years. Around 9.7 milliliters of peripheral blood were collected from each donor into EDTA-treated Vacutainer tubes. Ficoll-Paque density-gradient centrifugation was used to isolate PBMCs, with at least 7 million obtained per sample. Trizol reagent was used to extract total RNA from PBMCs, with at least 5 micrograms per sample. Naive CD45RAhigh/CD27high T cell percentages were measured by flow cytometry on a PBMC aliquot from every donor. This clonotype originated in a woman between 70 and 85 years old in good health. Sequencing input: blood. Here the chain combines TRBV7-2 and TRBJ2-5; the D segment could be TRBD1, given 5 matching bases. For the CDR3, the sequence is CASSLDNNRNLDQYF. The DNA reads TGTGCCAGCAGCTTAGATAACAACAGGAATTTGGACCAGTACTTC. Beyond the CDR3, the reference TRBV7-2 and TRBJ2-5 genes provide the residues; the full variable domain reads: GAGVSQSPSNKVTEKGKDVELRCDPISGHTALYWYRQSLGQGLEFLIYFQGNSAPDKSGLPSDRFSAERTGGSVSTLTIQRTQQEDSAVYLCASSLDNNRNLDQYFGPGTRLLVL.